This TCR beta chain was retrieved from a study of blood T cell repertoires in COVID-19. Overall study: PBMCs, B-cell-depleted T cells, or T cells were the source of the cDNA or gDNA that made up the material.

Per the study methods: Cell counts per sample came from amplifying reference gene primers. The protocol was immunoSEQ multiplex PCR, while the TCRdb copy is restricted to in-frame clones and leaves out a portion. V, J and clone size were drawn from that table, and D and trimming were deduced from the DNA. The sample consists of 150,000 to 200,000 clones, roughly 84% of them appearing once. Germline V gene sequence: CDR1 MDHEN, CDR2 SYDVKM. The CDR3 runs 14 residues. V lost 6 bases to trimming and J lost 4 bases; unmatched junction nucleotides: 8. Participants' own reports of clinical history determined their cohort assignment. Either two negative PCRs, clearance, or symptom resolution qualified Cohort 3 donors as recovered.

The clonotype originates from a woman aged 50 to 60 who had recovered from COVID-19. Input material: PBMCs or T cells enriched from blood (not recorded which). This chain connects TRBV28 to TRBJ2-7; 8 bases agree with TRBD2. DNA of the CDR3: TGTGCCAGCAGACTTACGGGGGGGAAGTACGAGCAGTACTTC. Translation gives CASRLTGGKYEQYF.